This T cell receptor beta chain derives from a study of cytotoxic CD8 clonotypes in ibrutinib-treated CLL (dated by TCRdb to about 2021). Notes on the research overall: In this cohort, about 16 patients were treatment-naive and some 10 were relapsed/refractory, while some 18 had unmutated IGHV. Patients were still on ibrutinib when every remission and progressive disease sample was collected. Of the 85 to 95 participants in the trial, about two dozen had longitudinal samples available. Cryopreserved peripheral blood mononuclear cells were collected before treatment, at response, and at either disease progression or sustained remission. On average, each sample had approximately 250,000 productive templates and approximately 89,000 productive rearrangements. Responses were partial in around 25 patients and complete in 2; after median approximately 69 months follow-up, 14 stayed in remission and about 12 progressed. The response samples were drawn at a median of approximately twelve months into treatment, with a range of roughly 6 to 36 months. Results the study describes overall, beyond this receptor: Public clonotypes were rare and either shrank or stayed stable during treatment, and the rise in clonality at ibrutinib response reflected expansion of private clonotypes. An increase in clonality was observed at ibrutinib response, with clonality remaining stable during sustained remission and falling back toward baseline at progression. Baseline clonality was found to be higher than that of age-matched healthy donors and was strongly correlated with circulating CD8+ T-cell counts. Sampling times were not matched between patients in sustained remission and patients whose disease was progressing, and lymph node repertoires were not examined.

Details on this clone: What antigen it recognizes has not been identified. No clone much larger than this one lies a single base away; base qualities are absent.

A MiSeq instrument was used for deep resolution sequencing, which targeted depths ranging from 1 in 1 million up to 1 in 200,000 T cells, with coverage averaging 10x for each clonotype. The immunoSEQ hsTCRB Kit was used to generate the TCR beta libraries. As for the original processing: ImmunoSEQ Data Assistant and ImmunoSEQ Analyzer were used for data analysis, and V, D and J genes were assigned according to IMGT definitions. Clonality, which ranges from 0 to 1, was calculated as one minus the normalized Shannon entropy of productive rearrangement frequencies. Only overrepresented clonotypes making up at least 0.05% of each patient's repertoire were included in the public clonotype analysis. About 13 age-matched healthy donor repertoires from immuneACCESS were used as controls for clonality. TCRdb mirrors the immuneACCESS table, restricted to in-frame sequences. Some clones are absent from its copies; in checked studies, under half trace to an unresolved V gene, and the reason for the others is unknown. V and J calls and clone size are those listed in that table; D and trimming were worked out from the DNA. The sample contains about 130,000 clones, roughly 84% of them found a single time. The top ten constitute roughly 3.3% of the sample.

The intended sense of this specimen's time point label: roughly 2 years on ibrutinib. Roughly 2.2 micrograms of genomic DNA were extracted from cryopreserved PBMCs for TCR beta library preparation. High-throughput TCR beta sequencing was performed on longitudinal blood samples from CLL patients receiving ibrutinib monotherapy. The patients were enrolled in a single-center, open-label phase 2 trial of ibrutinib monotherapy. After removal of 0 bases from V and 3 bases from J, the junction retains 11 bases not matched to a gene. CDR1 SGHDT and CDR2 YYEEEE are derived from the germline V gene. The CDR3 numbers 18 residues from cysteine through phenylalanine. Of the read, only the CDR3 DNA is kept; its 54 bases are in frame from base 1.

Recombination linked TRBV5-6 to TRBJ2-7, and TRBD2 matches 11 of the central bases. This TCR was sampled from a human donor with chronic lymphocytic leukemia. Sequenced here: PBMCs, sampled after 24 months of ibrutinib treatment. The CDR3 region: CASSLVGLAGGGNYEQYF. The DNA reads TGTGCCAGCAGCTTGGTTGGGCTAGCGGGGGGAGGAAACTACGAGCAGTACTTC.